Detailed here is one T cell receptor beta chain. Its specific antigen is unknown. The sample holds no much larger clone one base away, and base qualities are not on file. Trimming costs V 8 bases and J 1 base, and their ends lie 16 bases apart. The CDR3 spans 15 residues, from the cysteine through the phenylalanine. CDR3 DNA is the only sequence kept; it has 45 bases, read in frame from the first base. From a lookup of the germline V gene, CDR1 and CDR2 are MDHEN and SYDVKM. This record comes from a study of T cell responses to AZD1222 COVID-19 vaccine (dated by TCRdb to the early 2020s). About the investigation overall: AZD1222 recipients given second doses at about 4 weeks or at about 12 weeks were pooled, since spike-specific TCR depth and breadth were not found to differ between the two schedules. TCR sequencing was performed for roughly 250 trial participants, of whom some 200 were given two doses of AZD1222 and around 26 were given two doses of MenACWY control vaccine. Trial participants were enrolled into age subgroups of 18-55, 56-69 and 70-plus years, which contained about 160, 30 and 59 TCR-sequenced participants, respectively. Study-level results and caveats: Vaccine-associated CD4 TCRs spanned the whole spike protein, with dominant responses in regions 160-218 and 743-854. Conclusions about previously exposed vaccinees were limited because only a handful of AZD1222 recipients were SARS-CoV-2 seropositive at baseline. In the small 56-69-year group, the increase in depth fell short of significance, most likely because of low power. Reportedly, almost half of the unique spike-specific TCRs recognized epitopes lying outside the regions that are mutated in the B.1.351 and B.1.1.7 variants. No day 14 peak-response samples were available, so repertoires were characterized only after the peak T cell response. Participants were mostly white British, with more females than males. The authors suggested clonal diversity may have been underestimated. A significant rise in spike-specific TCR breadth and depth was observed after two AZD1222 doses relative to day 0 and relative to MenACWY recipients.

The CDR3 regions of human TCRbeta chains were analyzed by immunosequencing. The published analysis was carried out like this. Repertoire TCRs were checked for matches against a reference library of SARS-CoV-2-specific TCRs that had been generated using the MIRA antigen-specificity platform. Breadth was defined as the fraction of unique TCRs that were SARS-CoV-2-associated, and depth was defined as the fraction of total T cells that were SARS-CoV-2-associated. Using the MIRA data, each spike-specific TCR was mapped to the spike region that the TCR reacts to and placed in a CD4 or CD8 class. Log10-transformed breadth and depth values were compared by one-way ANOVA with Sidak's multiple comparisons tests. Imported from immuneACCESS, the table was reduced by TCRdb to in-frame sequences with V and J called. These copies leave out some clones; in studies compared against another copy, an unresolved V gene accounts for under half, and the cause of the remainder is not known. The V and J calls and the clone size are those of that table, but D and trimming were determined from the DNA. The sample table contains 150,000 to 200,000 clones; only one count was recorded for roughly 90% of them. The ten largest clones represent approximately 4.7% of the sample.

Interpreted using the paper, the time point label stands for: baseline before first vaccination. The vaccinee samples were drawn from two UK trials, COV001 and COV002, one of which was a single-blind randomized controlled phase 2/3 trial testing AZD1222 (ChAdOx1 nCoV-19) in healthy adults. For TCRbeta chain sequencing, PBMC samples were collected from trial participants at day 0 and at day 28 after the second dose. Sample: peripheral blood, taken on day 0 of AZD1222 vaccination. The receptor was isolated from an adult in good health. The chain joins TRBV28 to TRBJ2-3; TRBD2 might be the D gene, on 6 matching bases. For the CDR3, the sequence is CASGLLAPGTDTQYF. The nucleotides read TGTGCCAGCGGACTACTAGCTCCTGGCACAGATACGCAGTATTTT.